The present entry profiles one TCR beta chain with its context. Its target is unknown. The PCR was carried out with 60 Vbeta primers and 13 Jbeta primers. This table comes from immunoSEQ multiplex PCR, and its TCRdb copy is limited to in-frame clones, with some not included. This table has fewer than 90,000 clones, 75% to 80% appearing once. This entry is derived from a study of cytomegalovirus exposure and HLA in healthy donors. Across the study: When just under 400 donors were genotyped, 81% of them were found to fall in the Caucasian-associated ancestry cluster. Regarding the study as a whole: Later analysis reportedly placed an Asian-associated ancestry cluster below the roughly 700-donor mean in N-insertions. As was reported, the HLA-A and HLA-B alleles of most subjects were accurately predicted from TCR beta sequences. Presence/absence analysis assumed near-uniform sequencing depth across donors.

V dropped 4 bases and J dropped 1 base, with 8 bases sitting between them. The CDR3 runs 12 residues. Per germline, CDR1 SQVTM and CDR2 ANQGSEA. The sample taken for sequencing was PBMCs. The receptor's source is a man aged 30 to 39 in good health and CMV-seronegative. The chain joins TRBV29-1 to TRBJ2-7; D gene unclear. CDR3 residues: CSVVLRSYEQYF. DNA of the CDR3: TGCAGCGTTGTTCTCAGATCCTACGAGCAGTACTTC.